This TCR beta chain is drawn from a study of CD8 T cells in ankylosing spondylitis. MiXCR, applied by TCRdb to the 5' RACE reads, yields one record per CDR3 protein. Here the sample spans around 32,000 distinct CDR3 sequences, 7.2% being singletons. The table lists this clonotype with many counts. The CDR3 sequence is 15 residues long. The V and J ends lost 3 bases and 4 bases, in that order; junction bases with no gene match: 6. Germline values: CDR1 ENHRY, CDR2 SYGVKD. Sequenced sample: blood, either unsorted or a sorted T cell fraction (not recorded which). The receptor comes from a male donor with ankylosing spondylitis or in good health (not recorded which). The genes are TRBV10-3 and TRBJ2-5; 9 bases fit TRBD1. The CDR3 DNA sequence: TGTGCCATCAGTGACCCCAACAGGGGGCGAGAGACCCAGTACTTC. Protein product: CAISDPNRGRETQYF.